Presented here are 23 T cell receptor beta chains from one specimen sequenced in a study of immune characterization of retroperitoneal liposarcoma. TCRdb processed the PCR reads anew with MiXCR; each CDR3 protein has one entry. The sample includes fewer than 3,000 distinct CDR3 sequences, around 42% of them seen just once. The sequenced material came from tumor tissue. These receptors were taken from a male donor with retroperitoneal liposarcoma.

A few counts support this clonotype. V usage is TRBV6-1 and J usage is TRBJ2-1, with 10 bases aligning to TRBD2. Germline V CDR1 and CDR2: MNHNS, SASEGT. Unmatched junction bases numbered 8, after V lost 2 bases and J lost 10 bases. The CDR3 loop spans 15 amino acids. CDR3 sequence reads: CASSESLAGAYEQFF. CDR3 nucleotides: TGTGCCAGCAGTGAAAGTCTAGCGGGAGCCTACGAGCAGTTCTTC.

This rearrangement joins TRBV6-5 to TRBJ2-2, with 10 bases that match TRBD2. Germline CDR1 is MNHEY and CDR2 is SVGAGI. V shed 6 bases, J shed 4 bases, and the junction held 8 bases outside the gene matches. The CDR3 runs to 16 residues. CDR3 sequence reads: CASRPLAGELTGELFF. CDR3 nucleotide sequence: TGTGCCAGCAGACCGCTAGCGGGGGAACTCACCGGGGAGCTGTTTTTT.

This clonotype is categorized as large. The chain uses TRBV5-1 and TRBJ2-7, with a possible D match to TRBD1 (5 bases). Germline loops: CDR1 SGHRS, CDR2 YFSETQ. V shed 2 bases and J shed 4 bases, with 19 bases lying between them. The CDR3 is 16 amino acids. The chain's CDR3 is CASSLGVRGGRYEQYF. Written as DNA, the CDR3 is TGCGCCAGCAGCTTAGGGGTTCGAGGTGGGCGGTACGAGCAGTACTTC.

This clonotype appeared a few times. The rearrangement uses TRBV6-1 and TRBJ2-3; D is ambiguous. This CDR3 spans 11 amino acids. Germline assignment: CDR1 MNHNS and CDR2 SASEGT. Trimming took off 5 bases at V and 4 bases at J, with 4 bases between the two ends. As DNA, the CDR3 is TGTGCCAGCAGTTCCCCAGATACGCAGTATTTT. Amino acid sequence: CASSSPDTQYF.

The gene calls are TRBV6-1 and TRBJ2-7; TRBD2 agrees at 9 bases. Trimming removed 8 bases from V and 4 bases from J; junction bases left unmatched: 12. Germline CDR1 reads MNHNS; CDR2 reads SASEGT. There are 15 residues in the CDR3. CDR3 coding DNA: TGTGCCAGCGGGGTCTCGCGGGAGGGTGTTTACGAGCAGTACTTC. Translation gives CASGVSREGVYEQYF.

This clonotype is deemed medium-sized. This CDR3 is CASSYSPTSGYNEQYF. CDR3 nucleotides: TGTGCCAGCAGTTACTCGCCGACTAGCGGTTACAATGAGCAGTACTTC. The chain uses TRBV6-6 and TRBJ2-5; 9 positions agree with TRBD2. The CDR3 has 16 amino acids. Trimming at V came to 0 bases and at J to 11 bases, leaving 13 bases not matched to a gene. CDR1 and CDR2 (germline): MNHNY, SVGAGI (reference sequence).

This rearrangement joins TRBV6-1 to TRBJ2-1; D perhaps matches TRBD2 (5 bases). Germline assignment: CDR1 MNHNS and CDR2 SASEGT. The CDR3 is made up of 16 amino acids. V dropped 5 bases and J dropped 10 bases, with 24 bases sitting between them. The CDR3 here is CASSQDTDSSSYEQFF. In DNA, the CDR3 is TGTGCCAGCAGTCAGGATACGGACTCCTCCTCCTACGAGCAGTTCTTC.

The chain carries TRBV7-2 and TRBJ1-6; D unclear. Germline loops: CDR1 SGHTA, CDR2 FQGNSA. The CDR3 covers 12 residues. The V end was cut by 1 base, the J end by 10 bases, with 5 bases between. CDR3 region: CASSLVNSPLHF. DNA for the CDR3: TGTGCCAGCAGCTTAGTAAACTCACCCCTCCACTTT. Filled out from reference TRBV7-2 and TRBJ1-6, the complete variable domain reads GAGVSQSPSNKVTEKGKDVELRCDPISGHTALYWYRQSLGQGLEFLIYFQGNSAPDKSGLPSDRFSAERTGGSVSTLTIQRTQQEDSAVYLCASSLVNSPLHFGNGTRLTVT.

This clonotype is deemed medium-sized. V gene TRBV12-3 or TRBV12-4 combines with J gene TRBJ1-2; 9 nucleotides line up with TRBD1. This CDR3 spans 14 amino acids. The V segment lost 6 bases and the J segment 3 bases; nucleotides outside the gene matches: 5. CDR3 bases: TGTGCCAGCAGCACAGGGGGCGCGGACTATGGCTACACCTTC. This gives the protein CASSTGGADYGYTF.

The V gene is TRBV6-1, the J gene TRBJ2-3; 11 bases align to TRBD1. CDR3 length: 16 amino acids. The trim removed 3 bases at V and 4 bases at J, leaving 6 bases unmatched. The germline V gene encodes CDR1 MNHNS and CDR2 SASEGT. CDR3 loop: CASSENPGQGADTQYF. DNA for the CDR3: TGTGCCAGCAGTGAGAACCCGGGACAGGGGGCAGATACGCAGTATTTT.

In its sample, this clonotype was seen once. The chain links TRBV6-1 to TRBJ2-5, with D perhaps being TRBD1 or TRBD2 (5 bases each). V shed 4 bases and J shed 0 bases, with 12 bases lying between them. This CDR3 region has 15 residues. Germline V gives CDR1 MNHNS, CDR2 SASEGT. CDR3 in DNA: TGTGCCAGCAGTGTTTCGGGGACCTACCAAGAGACCCAGTACTTC. It codes for CASSVSGTYQETQYF.

This chain connects TRBV6-1 to TRBJ2-3; D remains ambiguous. V dropped 6 bases and J dropped 4 bases, with 8 bases sitting between them. Germline V gene data show CDR1 as MNHNS and CDR2 as SASEGT. The CDR3 sequence is 12 residues long. The CDR3, as DNA: TGTGCCAGCAGCAGTGTTCCAGATACGCAGTATTTT. This sequence encodes CASSSVPDTQYF.

The chain couples TRBV11-3 to TRBJ2-2, with 10 nucleotides matching TRBD1. Trimming cost V 2 bases and J 1 base; bases outside gene matches: 4. The CDR3 extends over 17 amino acids. Germline CDR1 is SGHNT and CDR2 is YENEEA. The chain's CDR3 is CASSLPGTGVNTGELFF. The CDR3 DNA follows: TGTGCCAGCAGCTTACCCGGGACAGGGGTGAACACCGGGGAGCTGTTTTTT.

The V gene is TRBV7-6, the J gene TRBJ2-4; 11 positions agree with TRBD2. The CDR3 totals 17 residues. J lost 5 bases, V lost 5 bases, and 11 bases had no gene match. CDR1 is SGHVS and CDR2 is FNYEAQ in the germline V gene. The DNA for the CDR3 is TGTGCCAGCAGCCCAACCATAGCGGGGGGGCAGCAAAACATTCAGTACTTC. Protein: CASSPTIAGGQQNIQYF. The variable domain in full, with the rest retrieved from reference TRBV7-6 and TRBJ2-4, is GAGVSQSPRYKVTKRGQDVALRCDPISGHVSLYWYRQALGQGPEFLTYFNYEAQQDKSGLPNDRFSAERPEGSISTLTIQRTEQRDSAMYRCASSPTIAGGQQNIQYFGAGTRLSVL.

The V and J genes are TRBV12-5 and TRBJ2-7, with D possibly TRBD1 on 5 matching bases. TRBJ2-5 explains the end of the DNA better; the J call may be wrong. CDR1 and CDR2 (germline): LGHNT, FRNRAP. This CDR3 is built from 15 residues. The CDR3: CASGPSAQGRETQYF. Here the CDR3 DNA reads TGTGCTAGTGGTCCTTCCGCCCAGGGAAGGGAGACCCAGTACTTC.

This clonotype was seen a handful of times. The rearrangement joins TRBV6-1 to TRBJ2-4; maybe TRBD1 (6 bases). V shed 6 bases and J shed 9 bases, with 12 bases lying between them. There are 12 residues in the CDR3. Germline CDR1 and CDR2: MNHNS and SASEGT. CDR3 protein: CASRNRVGIQYF. DNA of the CDR3: TGTGCCAGCAGGAACAGGGTGGGCATTCAGTACTTC.

This clonotype is categorized as medium-sized (0.01 to 0.1%). The CDR3 spells CASSSHTGGSTDTQYF. CDR3 DNA sequence: TGTGCCAGCAGCTCACATACAGGGGGGAGCACAGATACGCAGTATTTT. This chain joins TRBV11-2 and TRBJ2-3; 8 nucleotides align to TRBD1. CDR3 size: 16 residues. The ends lost 4 bases at V and 0 bases at J; junction bases unmatched: 6. The germline V gene encodes CDR1 SGHAT and CDR2 FQNNGV.

V gene TRBV4-3 combines with J gene TRBJ1-6; D unresolved. Germline lookup yields CDR1 LGHNA and CDR2 YSLEER. The CDR3 extends over 12 amino acids. Trimming removed 3 bases from V and 7 bases from J, with 4 bases in between. Written as DNA, the CDR3 is TGCGCCAGCAGCCATAGCAATTCACCCCTCCACTTT. Its protein is CASSHSNSPLHF.

This clonotype was observed a few times. This chain connects TRBV6-1 to TRBJ2-2; 8 nucleotides agree with TRBD1. The CDR3 extends over 16 amino acids. The germline gives CDR1 MNHNS, CDR2 SASEGT. V shed 4 bases and J 0 bases; nucleotides not matched to a gene: 4. The CDR3 sequence is CASSARQGPNTGELFF. CDR3 in DNA: TGTGCCAGCAGTGCCCGACAGGGGCCGAACACCGGGGAGCTGTTTTTT.

The CDR3: CASSPGLAGRETQYF. In DNA, the CDR3 is TGTGCCAGCAGTCCAGGACTAGCGGGAAGGGAGACCCAGTACTTC. The chain combines TRBV11-3 with TRBJ2-1; TRBD2 matches 12 bases. The J call is doubtful: the DNA matches TRBJ2-5 better. Germline V gene sequence: CDR1 SGHNT, CDR2 YENEEA. The CDR3 contains 15 residues.

The CDR3 sequence is CASSPGAGPSSYNEQFF. The CDR3 DNA follows: TGTGCCAGCAGTCCCGGGGCGGGCCCCAGCTCCTACAATGAGCAGTTCTTC. The chain links TRBV27 to TRBJ2-1; tentatively, D is TRBD1 or TRBD2 (5 bases each). Germline CDR1 MNHEY, CDR2 SMNVEV (reference sequence). The V end lost 5 bases, the J end lost 0 bases, and 17 bases lay between the germline ends. There are 17 residues in the CDR3.

The chain is built from TRBV6-6 and TRBJ2-1, with D maybe TRBD2 (6 bases). The J call may be faulty, since TRBJ2-7 better matches the DNA end. CDR3 length equals 15 residues. Germline-derived CDR1 and CDR2 are MNHNY and SVGAGI (reference sequence). CDR3 nucleotide sequence: TGTGCCAGCAGTCAAACGGGACTGGAGGACTACGAGCAGTACTTC. As protein: CASSQTGLEDYEQYF.

The chain couples TRBV7-6 to TRBJ2-1; 7 bases map to TRBD2. Trimming cost V 3 bases and J 5 bases; bases outside gene matches: 4. Per the germline V gene, CDR1 is SGHVS and CDR2 is FNYEAQ. This CDR3 region has 14 residues. The CDR3 DNA reads as TGTGCCAGCAGCTTCGGACTAGTCCACAATGAGCAGTTCTTC. Its translation is CASSFGLVHNEQFF.